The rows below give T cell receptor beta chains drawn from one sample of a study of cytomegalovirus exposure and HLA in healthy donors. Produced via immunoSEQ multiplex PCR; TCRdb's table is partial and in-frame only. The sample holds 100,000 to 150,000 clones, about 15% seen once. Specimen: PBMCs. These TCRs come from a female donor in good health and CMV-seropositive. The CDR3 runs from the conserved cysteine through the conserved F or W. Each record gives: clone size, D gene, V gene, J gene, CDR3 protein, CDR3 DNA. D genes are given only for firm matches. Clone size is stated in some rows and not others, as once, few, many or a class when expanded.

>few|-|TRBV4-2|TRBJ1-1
CASSQDYDSAAFF
TGTGCCAGCAGCCAAGATTACGACTCTGCAGCTTTCTTT
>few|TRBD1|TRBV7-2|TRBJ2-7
CASSPDRTSYEQYF
TGTGCCAGCAGCCCGGACAGGACCTCCTACGAGCAGTACTTC
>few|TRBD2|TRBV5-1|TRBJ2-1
CASRRSGRSREDNEQFF
TGCGCCAGCAGAAGGAGCGGGAGGAGTAGAGAAGACAATGAGCAGTTCTTC
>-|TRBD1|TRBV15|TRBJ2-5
CATSRDRTGIETQYF
TGTGCCACCAGCAGAGATCGGACAGGGATAGAGACCCAGTACTTC
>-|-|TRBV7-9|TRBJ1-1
CASSLAIYPSWEGDTEAFF
TGTGCCAGCAGCTTAGCGATATATCCCTCCTGGGAGGGTGACACTGAAGCTTTCTTT
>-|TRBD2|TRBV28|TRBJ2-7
CASSLLAGAPEQYF
TGTGCCAGCAGTTTACTAGCGGGAGCTCCCGAGCAGTACTTC
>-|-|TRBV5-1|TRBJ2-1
CASSYLNEQFF
TGCGCCAGCAGCTACTTGAATGAGCAGTTCTTC
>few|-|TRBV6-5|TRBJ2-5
CASRIIGGIETQYF
TGTGCCAGCAGAATCATAGGAGGGATTGAGACCCAGTACTTC
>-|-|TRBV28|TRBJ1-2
CASSGWTAATGYGYTF
TGTGCCAGCAGTGGCTGGACAGCCGCTACGGGCTATGGCTACACCTTC
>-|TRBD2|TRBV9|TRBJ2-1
CASSTSGRSYNEQFF
TGTGCCAGCTCCACTAGCGGCCGCTCCTACAATGAGCAGTTCTTC
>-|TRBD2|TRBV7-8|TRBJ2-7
CASSPGTSTTYEQYF
TGTGCCAGCAGCCCCGGGACTAGCACAACCTACGAGCAGTACTTC
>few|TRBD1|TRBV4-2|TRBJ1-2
CASSQGIRGTGFNHYGYTF
TGTGCCAGCAGCCAAGGGATCCGGGGGACAGGGTTTAATCACTATGGCTACACCTTC
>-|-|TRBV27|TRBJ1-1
CASSLRLDMNTEAFF
TGTGCCAGCAGTTTAAGATTAGACATGAACACTGAAGCTTTCTTT
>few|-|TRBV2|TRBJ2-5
CACGWRPETQYF
TGTGCCTGCGGGTGGCGACCGGAGACCCAGTACTTC
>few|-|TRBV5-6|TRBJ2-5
CASSIIMETQYF
TGTGCCAGCAGCATTATTATGGAGACCCAGTACTTC
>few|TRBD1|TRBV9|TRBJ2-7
CASSVGDRGYYEQYF
TGTGCCAGCAGCGTAGGAGACAGGGGTTACTACGAGCAGTACTTC
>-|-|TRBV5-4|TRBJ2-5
CASSLARGYRAGETQYF
TGTGCCAGCAGCTTGGCCAGAGGTTACAGGGCGGGTGAGACCCAGTACTTC
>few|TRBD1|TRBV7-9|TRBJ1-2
CASSLVGAGGGNYGYTF
TGTGCCAGCAGCTTAGTTGGGGCAGGGGGCGGCAACTATGGCTACACCTTC
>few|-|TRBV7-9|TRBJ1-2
CASSFPIREGGYTF
TGTGCCAGCAGCTTCCCGATAAGGGAGGGAGGCTACACCTTC
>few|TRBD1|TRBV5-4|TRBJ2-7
CASSSETGTGSYEQYF
TGTGCCAGCAGCTCTGAGACCGGGACAGGTAGCTACGAGCAGTACTTC
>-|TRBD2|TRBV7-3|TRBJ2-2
CASSLMTSGRVNTGELFF
TGTGCCAGCAGCTTAATGACTAGCGGGAGGGTGAACACCGGGGAGCTGTTTTTT
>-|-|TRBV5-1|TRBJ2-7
CASSLEQGLEQYF
TGCGCCAGCAGCTTGGAACAGGGCCTCGAGCAGTACTTC
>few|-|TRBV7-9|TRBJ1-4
CASSPRAGDEKLFF
TGTGCCAGCAGCCCCAGGGCAGGGGATGAAAAACTGTTTTTT
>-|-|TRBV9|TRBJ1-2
CASSVAPAGGSYGYTF
TGTGCCAGCAGCGTAGCCCCGGCGGGGGGTTCTTATGGCTACACCTTC
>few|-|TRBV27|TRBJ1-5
CASSSAVGNQPQHF
TGTGCCAGCAGTTCCGCAGTCGGCAATCAGCCCCAGCATTTT
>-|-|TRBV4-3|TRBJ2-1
CASSHFVGRTYNEQFF
TGCGCCAGCAGCCATTTTGTGGGCCGTACCTACAATGAGCAGTTCTTC
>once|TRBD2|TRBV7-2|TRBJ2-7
CASSLYGWTSGSYEQYF
TGTGCCAGCAGCTTATATGGTTGGACTAGCGGCTCCTACGAGCAGTACTTC
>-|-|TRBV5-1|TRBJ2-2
CASSLGTNTGELFF
TGCGCCAGCAGCTTGGGCACAAACACCGGGGAGCTGTTTTTT
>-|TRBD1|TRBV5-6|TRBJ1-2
CASSLLTGTDYGYTF
TGTGCCAGCAGCTTGTTAACGGGGACAGACTATGGCTACACCTTC